The table lists the clone carrying this TCR beta chain with many counts. The source of the sample is a study of human T cells and chemical hapten exposure. Study summary: Diphenylcyclopropenone was applied weekly to patients' scalps across the approximately 25-week study. Recorded diagnoses among the mostly female patients were alopecia areata, totalis or universalis.

Germline V gene lookup returns CDR1 SGHRS and CDR2 YFSETQ. The CDR3 contains 14 residues. V was clipped by 0 bases and J by 2 bases, with 8 bases between them. TCRdb re-called the RACE reads with MiXCR, one entry per CDR3 protein. The profile shows a few hundred thousand distinct CDR3 sequences, about 6% of them singletons. Documented time point: patch test 2, 6 weeks after DPC sensitization. Treatment described: therapeutic diphenylcyclopropenone sensitization with weekly scalp DPC. The TCR comes from a woman younger than 35 with alopecia areata. Some clones in this sample may be carry-over from other donors' samples. This specimen was whole blood, taken in connection with sensitization to the hapten diphenylcyclopropenone (DPC). The chain uses TRBV5-1 and TRBJ2-5; D not resolved. CDR3 amino acids: CASSLDRSQETQYF. In DNA form, the CDR3 reads TGCGCCAGCAGCTTGGACCGTTCTCAAGAGACCCAGTACTTC.